The TCR beta chain described here comes from a study of shared clonotypes between healthy human individuals. The study, taken as a whole, reports: Compared with memory subsets, naive subsets generally had larger estimated richness.

The data were produced by immunoSEQ multiplex PCR, yet TCRdb's version contains in-frame clones alone and is incomplete. The sample includes under 85,000 clones, about 63% of them seen just once. The V end lost 2 bases, the J end lost 8 bases, and 18 bases lay between the germline ends. CDR1 is MGHDK, CDR2 SYGVNS, per germline. The CDR3 covers 16 residues. For this clone: The antigen is undetermined.

V usage is TRBV25-1 and J usage is TRBJ1-4; D gene unclear. The receptor comes from a man aged 25 to 40 in good health. The sequencing input was memory CD8+ T cells sorted from blood. This sample's subset: CD45RO+ cells pooled with CCR7-negative TemRA cells. This CDR3 reads CASSENTGPRREKLFF. CDR3 sequence (DNA): TGTGCCAGCAGTGAAAATACGGGCCCCCGGAGGGAAAAACTGTTTTTT.